This T cell receptor (beta chain) was recovered during a study of blood T cell repertoires in COVID-19. Across the whole study: Samples representing acute and convalescent COVID-19 were sourced from the United States, Italy and Spain.

Authors' data handling: Quantification of nucleated cells was approximated via reference gene primer amplification. The assay was immunoSEQ multiplex PCR, and TCRdb's table has in-frame clones only and misses some. Clone size and the V and J calls come from that table; the DNA yielded D and trimming. The sample lists about 140,000 clones, less than 90% seen once, with approximately 8.9% in the top ten. V was clipped by 5 bases and J by 3 bases; unmatched bases: 7. Germline V lookup: CDR1 SNHLY, CDR2 FYNNEI. The CDR3 covers 15 residues. The source material was peripheral blood. The TCR originated in a man under 40 with COVID-19, enrolled during active disease. The chain recombines TRBV2 with TRBJ1-3; 7 nucleotides agree with TRBD1. In DNA, the CDR3 is TGTGCCAGCAGTCCACGACAGGGACGTGGAAACACCATATATTTT. This sequence encodes CASSPRQGRGNTIYF.